The 13 T cell receptor beta chains reported below all come from one sample, sequenced in a study of CD8+CD57+ T cells in acquired aplastic anemia. Previously, flow cytometry had revealed CD8+CD57+ cell expansion in the patients chosen for sequencing. The TCR beta profiling, which covered VDJ combination and CDR3 sequence, was carried out using genomic DNA as the template. TCRdb redid the calling of the reads with MiXCR, one entry per CDR3 protein. The table includes about 190,000 distinct CDR3 sequences, less than 60% detected once. The sample consisted of sorted CD4+, CD8+, or CD8+CD57+ T cells (not recorded which) from PBMCs. The receptors were gathered from a human donor with aplastic anemia.

This chain joins TRBV29-1 and TRBJ2-3; no clear D. The CDR3 has 13 amino acids. V lost 4 bases, J lost 4 bases, and 12 bases lay in between. Germline values: CDR1 SQVTM, CDR2 ANQGSEA. The chain's CDR3 is CSVGYGSADTQYF. For the CDR3, the DNA is TGCAGCGTTGGGTACGGGTCGGCAGATACGCAGTATTTT.

This clonotype was seen only a few times. The gene calls are TRBV6-4 and TRBJ2-3; 14 nucleotides match TRBD2. The CDR3 totals 19 residues. Germline V CDR1 and CDR2: MRHNA, SNTAGT. Trimming removed 4 bases from V and 2 bases from J; junction bases left unmatched: 11. The CDR3 protein is CASSATHGTSGRYTDTQYF. The CDR3, as DNA: TGTGCCAGCAGTGCCACTCACGGGACTAGCGGGAGATACACAGATACGCAGTATTTT.

The chain uses TRBV7-7 and TRBJ2-7; D is undetermined. Germline V CDR1 and CDR2: SSHAT, FNYEAQ (reference sequence). CDR3 length equals 8 residues. Trimming removed 5 bases at V and 12 bases at J, with 5 bases between. The DNA for the CDR3 is TGTGCCAGCAGCCCCCGGTACGTC. Translating it yields CASSPRYV.

The chain links TRBV7-8 to TRBJ2-3; D not certain. Germline V gene data show CDR1 as SGHVS and CDR2 as FQNEAQ. This CDR3 spans 13 amino acids. With 5 bases removed from V and 4 bases from J, the gap between germline ends came to 10 bases. CDR3 loop: CASSLRGSDTQYF. In DNA form, the CDR3 reads TGTGCCAGCAGCCTCCGTGGATCAGATACGCAGTATTTT.

This clonotype came up a few times. The CDR3 spells CASSSGGMNTEAFF. In DNA form, the CDR3 reads TGTGCCAGCAGCTCTGGAGGGATGAACACTGAAGCTTTCTTT. The V call is TRBV5-4, the J call TRBJ1-1, with unresolved D. Per the germline V gene, CDR1 is SGHNT and CDR2 is YYREEE (reference sequence). V lost 3 bases and J 0 bases, leaving 9 bases between the germline ends. This CDR3 region has 14 residues.

The gene calls are TRBV10-3 and TRBJ1-1; D remains unclear. Germline loops: CDR1 ENHRY, CDR2 SYGVKD. The CDR3 extends over 16 amino acids. V gave up 3 bases and J gave up 0 bases, with 14 bases separating them. The CDR3 DNA reads TGTGCCATCAGTGATGGGCGGAACACCATGAACACTGAAGCTTTCTTT. Protein product: CAISDGRNTMNTEAFF.

The sample holds a few counts of this clonotype. This chain uses TRBV7-8 with TRBJ1-1; maybe TRBD1 (5 bases). The ends were cut back, 5 bases at V and 0 bases at J, with 16 bases in the middle. The CDR3 runs 16 residues. In germline, CDR1 is SGHVS, CDR2 FQNEAQ. Written as DNA, the CDR3 is TGTGCCAGCAGCCCCCGCGTCGGGGCGGTGAACACTGAAGCTTTCTTT. Its translation: CASSPRVGAVNTEAFF.

This chain links TRBV7-9 with TRBJ2-7; unclear D gene. Trimming pared 2 bases from V and 2 bases from J, leaving 10 bases between. This CDR3 has 14 amino acids. Germline V gene lookup returns CDR1 SEHNR and CDR2 FQNEAQ (reference sequence). CDR3 nucleotide sequence: TGTGCCAGCAGCTTATATTCGGACCCCTACGAGCAGTACTTC. It is translated as CASSLYSDPYEQYF.

Details on this clonotype: A much larger clone lies one base from this, so it may be a read error. The rearrangement links TRBV12-3 or TRBV12-4 to TRBJ1-2; D possibly corresponds to TRBD1 (6 bases). The V end lost 1 base, the J end lost 6 bases, and 12 bases lay between the germline ends. The CDR3 extends over 14 amino acids. In DNA form, the CDR3 reads TGTGCCAGCAGTTTAGGGGACACTGGTCATGGCTACACCTTC. Protein sequence: CASSLGDTGHGYTF.

This clonotype was observed a few times. The chain joins TRBV10-3 to TRBJ1-1; a possible D gene is TRBD1 (5 bases). CDR1 and CDR2 from the germline V gene are ENHRY and SYGVKD. The CDR3 is 13 amino acids. V lost 10 bases and J lost 0, with 12 bases in between. The CDR3 DNA follows: TGTGCCAGTCGTGGGGACCTGAACACTGAAGCTTTCTTT. Amino acid sequence: CASRGDLNTEAFF.

The chain carries TRBV9 and TRBJ1-3; D is undetermined. The CDR3 covers 14 residues. V shed 0 bases and J shed 2 bases, with 6 bases lying between them. From germline, CDR1 is SGDLS and CDR2 YYNGEE. In nucleotides, the CDR3 is TGTGCCAGCAGCGTAGCAGTTACTGGAAACACCATATATTTT. Protein product: CASSVAVTGNTIYF.

This clonotype was observed a few times. The chain carries TRBV5-1 and TRBJ1-2, with TRBD1 matching over 7 bases. The CDR3 totals 13 residues. From germline, CDR1 is SGHRS and CDR2 YFSETQ. V lost 4 bases to trimming and J lost 3 bases; unmatched junction nucleotides: 3. Written as DNA, the CDR3 is TGCGCCAGCAGCCGTACAGGGGACTATGGCTACACCTTC. This sequence encodes CASSRTGDYGYTF.

The chain recombines TRBV9 with TRBJ1-2; possible D gene TRBD1, 5 bases. The CDR3 is 14 amino acids. Trimming took 0 bases from V and 4 from J, leaving 10 bases between them. CDR1 and CDR2 from the germline V gene are SGDLS and YYNGEE. In nucleotides, the CDR3 is TGTGCCAGCAGCGTAGATCAGGGAACCTATGGCTACACCTTC. It translates to CASSVDQGTYGYTF.